One and the same sample provided the 30 T cell receptor beta chains below, sequenced in a study of T cells after yellow fever vaccination. MiXCR, applied by TCRdb to the 5' RACE reads, yields one record per CDR3 protein. In the table there are about 320,000 distinct CDR3 sequences, approximately 4% of which are singletons. The sample was PBMCs, taken 15 days after the yellow fever booster vaccination. These TCRs come from a man between 18 and 35 years old who received the YFV17D yellow fever vaccine.

Many counts were recorded for this clonotype. The chain employs TRBV9 and TRBJ2-1; D gene unclear. Germline V gene sequence: CDR1 SGDLS, CDR2 YYNGEE. This CDR3 has 16 residues. V was trimmed by 2 bases and J by 0 bases, leaving 12 bases between them. CDR3 protein: CASSVHRGFSYNEQFF. In DNA form, the CDR3 reads TGTGCCAGCAGCGTTCACAGAGGCTTCTCCTACAATGAGCAGTTCTTC. The complete variable domain, with remaining parts taken from reference TRBV9 and TRBJ2-1, reads DSGVTQTPKHLITATGQRVTLRCSPRSGDLSVYWYQQSLDQGLQFLIQYYNGEERAKGNILERFSAQQFPDLHSELNLSSLELGDSALYFCASSVHRGFSYNEQFFGPGTRLTVL.

This clonotype appeared many times. J is TRBJ1-2 and V is TRBV6-5, with D perhaps TRBD1 (6 bases). The CDR3 is made up of 12 amino acids. Germline V gene data show CDR1 as MNHEY and CDR2 as SVGAGI. The germline V and J ends were trimmed by 6 bases and 8 bases, with 13 bases remaining between them. The chain's CDR3 is CASSTRGDGYTF. CDR3 DNA: TGTGCCAGCAGCACCAGGGGAGACGGCTACACCTTC.

V usage is TRBV7-9 and J usage is TRBJ2-5; possibly TRBD2 for D (7 bases). Germline lookup yields CDR1 SEHNR and CDR2 FQNEAQ (reference sequence). This CDR3 comprises 15 residues. Trimming cost V 3 bases and J 5 bases, with 16 bases left between them. The CDR3 coding sequence is TGTGCCAGCAGCTTTTCGGCGGGGGCAGGGGAGACCCAGTACTTC. It encodes CASSFSAGAGETQYF.

This chain uses TRBV6-2 or TRBV6-3 with TRBJ2-1; possibly TRBD1 or TRBD2 for D (5 bases each). CDR3 length: 12 residues. Trimming stripped 11 bases from V and 2 bases from J, with 10 bases between. Germline values: CDR1 MNHEY, CDR2 SVGEGT. The CDR3 spells CALRDPYNEQFF. The CDR3 DNA reads TGTGCCCTTCGGGACCCCTACAATGAGCAGTTCTTC.

This clonotype occurred many times. This sequence joins TRBV7-6 and TRBJ1-2; 8 bases are a match to TRBD1. Unmatched junction bases numbered 5, after V lost 3 bases and J lost 2 bases. CDR1 and CDR2 from the germline V gene are SGHVS and FNYEAQ. The CDR3 has 15 amino acids. CDR3 nucleotide sequence: TGTGCCAGCAGCTTCGCGACAGGGGCGAACTATGGCTACACCTTC. Translation: CASSFATGANYGYTF.

Only a few counts were recorded for this clonotype. V gene TRBV18 combines with J gene TRBJ1-5; a possible D gene is TRBD1 (5 bases). Germline V lookup: CDR1 KGHSH, CDR2 LQKENI. V lost 2 bases and J lost 4, with 12 bases in between. This CDR3 has 15 residues. CDR3 sequence reads: CASSPEAGINQPQHF. In DNA, the CDR3 is TGTGCCAGCTCACCAGAGGCAGGGATTAATCAGCCCCAGCATTTT.

This clonotype appeared many times. The V and J genes are TRBV4-1 and TRBJ1-5, with D possibly TRBD1 on 5 matching bases. CDR1 MGHRA and CDR2 YSYEKL come from the germline V gene. Trimming took off 1 base at V and 7 bases at J, with 14 bases between the two ends. This CDR3 comprises 15 residues. Written as DNA, the CDR3 is TGCGCCAGCAGCCAAGTGGTTGGCAGGGAGCAGCCCCAGCATTTT. Translation: CASSQVVGREQPQHF.

This chain links TRBV7-2 with TRBJ2-1, with D perhaps given as TRBD1 or TRBD2 (5 bases each). The germline V gene encodes CDR1 SGHTA and CDR2 FQGNSA. This CDR3 is built from 16 residues. V shed 4 bases and J shed 12 bases, with 25 bases lying between them. In DNA form, the CDR3 reads TGTGCCAGCAGCTCAACATGGGAGACAGCTGCACAAGGGCAGTTCTTC. Translating it yields CASSSTWETAAQGQFF.

The chain links TRBV29-1 to TRBJ1-3; no reliable D call. The length of the CDR3 is 14 residues. Trimming removed 6 bases from V and 4 bases from J, with 16 bases in between. Germline V lookup: CDR1 SQVTM, CDR2 ANQGSEA. Written as DNA, the CDR3 is TGCAGCGTGACGACGGGAGCATGGGGAAACACCATATATTTT. This sequence encodes CSVTTGAWGNTIYF.

This clonotype was counted only a few times. The chain uses TRBV27 and TRBJ1-1, with 7 bases identical to TRBD1. This CDR3 is built from 16 residues. V lost 6 bases to trimming and J lost 4 bases; unmatched junction nucleotides: 14. CDR1 MNHEY and CDR2 SMNVEV come from the germline V gene (reference sequence). CDR3 region: CASSLTRQGGSTEAFF. CDR3 DNA: TGTGCCAGCAGCCTGACCCGGCAGGGGGGCTCCACTGAAGCTTTCTTT.

Concerning this clonotype itself: Being one base from a much bigger clone, this may be a read error. This chain connects TRBV7-9 to TRBJ2-7; 9 bases match TRBD1. The CDR3 covers 13 residues. Germline CDR1 is SEHNR and CDR2 is FQNEAQ (reference sequence). The V gene end was trimmed by 5 bases and the J gene end by 6 bases; junction bases not matched to a gene: 5. The CDR3 region is CASSIETGGEQYF. Written as DNA, the CDR3 is TGTGCCAGCAGCATTGAGACAGGGGGCGAGCAGTACTTC.

This clonotype was detected many times. This rearrangement joins TRBV29-1 to TRBJ1-1; D is unresolved. The ends were cut back, 0 bases at V and 5 bases at J, with 10 bases in the middle. Germline loops: CDR1 SQVTM, CDR2 ANQGSEA. The CDR3 length is 13 residues. CDR3: CSVEEWGGTEAFF. The CDR3 DNA reads as TGCAGCGTTGAAGAGTGGGGAGGGACTGAAGCTTTCTTT.

This clonotype turned up a few times. The chain uses TRBV30 and TRBJ2-7, with D maybe TRBD1 (6 bases). Trimming took 5 bases from V and 5 from J, leaving 28 bases between them. CDR1 is GTSNPN and CDR2 is SVGIG in the germline V gene (reference sequence). This CDR3 comprises 17 residues. DNA of the CDR3: TGTGCCTGGGGCCAATTTAACCAGGACAGTTGGCGCGACGAGCAGTACTTC. Its translation is CAWGQFNQDSWRDEQYF.

Only a few counts were recorded for this clonotype. The CDR3 nucleotides are TGTGCCAGCAAGGGGGGCACCTATGGCTACACCTTC. It translates to CASKGGTYGYTF. This rearrangement joins TRBV2 to TRBJ1-2; TRBD1 is a possible D gene (6 bases). Germline CDR1 is SNHLY and CDR2 is FYNNEI. V was trimmed by 7 bases and J by 4 bases, leaving 10 bases between them. The CDR3 extends over 12 amino acids.

The table lists this clonotype with many counts. The V gene is TRBV7-9, the J gene TRBJ1-2, with D unclear. Germline CDR1 is SEHNR and CDR2 is FQNEAQ (reference sequence). CDR3 size: 15 residues. Trimming took 3 bases from V and 3 from J, leaving 14 bases between them. The CDR3 spells CASSFGEGNDYGYTF. In nucleotides, the CDR3 is TGTGCCAGCAGCTTTGGGGAAGGGAACGACTATGGCTACACCTTC.

The sample holds many counts of this clonotype. The chain uses TRBV20-1 and TRBJ2-5; 9 bases match TRBD2. The CDR3 consists of 14 residues. With 5 bases clipped from V and 5 bases from J, the junction kept 9 bases outside the gene matches. Per germline, CDR1 DFQATT and CDR2 SNEGSKA (reference sequence). This chain's CDR3 is CSAPSGGPWETQYF. As DNA, the CDR3 is TGCAGTGCTCCAAGCGGGGGGCCCTGGGAGACCCAGTACTTC.

This clonotype was seen only a few times. The chain carries TRBV6-6 and TRBJ2-1; D is unclear. CDR1 is MNHNY, CDR2 SVGAGI, per germline (reference sequence). V was trimmed by 7 bases and J by 6 bases, leaving 16 bases between them. The CDR3 covers 14 residues. The CDR3 loop reads CASTPLANANEQFF. CDR3 in DNA: TGTGCCAGCACCCCTCTGGCGAACGCCAATGAGCAGTTCTTC.

This clonotype was recorded many times. The gene calls are TRBV4-1 and TRBJ2-5, with TRBD1 matching over 7 bases. Germline V gives CDR1 MGHRA, CDR2 YSYEKL. Trimming at V came to 4 bases and at J to 2 bases, leaving 13 bases not matched to a gene. This CDR3 comprises 17 residues. The CDR3, as DNA: TGCGCCAGCAGCCCGAGAAACCTCGGGACAGAACAAGAGACCCAGTACTTC. Its protein product is CASSPRNLGTEQETQYF.

This clonotype was detected many times. The chain joins TRBV14 to TRBJ2-4; D is undetermined. CDR1 is SGHDN, CDR2 FVKESK, per germline. This CDR3 is 15 amino acids long. Trimming pared 1 base from V and 3 bases from J, leaving 10 bases between. This CDR3 is CASSQVGSLKNIQYF. The DNA for the CDR3 is TGTGCCAGCAGCCAAGTCGGCAGCCTCAAAAACATTCAGTACTTC.

This clonotype was detected ten times or more. The chain uses TRBV6-1 and TRBJ1-3; no reliable D call. Trimming took off 2 bases at V and 7 bases at J, with 12 bases between the two ends. This CDR3 spans 14 amino acids. From germline, CDR1 is MNHNS and CDR2 SASEGT. CDR3 sequence reads: CASSENRQYNTIYF. In DNA, the CDR3 is TGTGCCAGCAGTGAAAATCGGCAGTACAACACCATATATTTT.

At least ten counts were recorded for this clonotype. The CDR3 is CASSLVSGSGGAQTQYF. In DNA form, the CDR3 reads TGTGCCAGCAGCTTAGTCTCGGGTAGCGGGGGGGCCCAGACCCAGTACTTC. This sequence joins TRBV7-2 and TRBJ2-5; 11 bases agree with TRBD2. CDR1 is SGHTA, CDR2 FQGNSA, per germline. With 1 base clipped from V and 6 bases from J, the junction kept 10 bases outside the gene matches. The CDR3 is made up of 17 amino acids.

This clonotype was recorded many times. The chain links TRBV20-1 to TRBJ2-1; no definite D call. Germline CDR1 and CDR2: DFQATT and SNEGSKA (reference sequence). There are 11 residues in the CDR3. The germline V and J ends were trimmed by 1 base and 9 bases, with 7 bases remaining between them. Written as DNA, the CDR3 is TGCAGTGCTAGAGGCTTCGGTGAGCAGTTCTTC. Protein: CSARGFGEQFF.

This clonotype was picked up a small number of times. The rearrangement joins TRBV7-2 to TRBJ2-2, with D perhaps TRBD1 or TRBD2 (5 bases each). Germline CDR1 reads SGHTA; CDR2 reads FQGNSA. The CDR3 is 15 residues long. V was pared by 8 bases and J by 1 base, with 14 bases between. CDR3 bases: TGTGCCAGCTTACCGGGACGGCTGAACACCGGGGAGCTGTTTTTT. It translates to CASLPGRLNTGELFF.

The chain uses TRBV27 and TRBJ2-5; 10 nucleotides match TRBD1. This CDR3 spans 15 amino acids. The V and J ends lost 5 bases and 5 bases, in that order; junction bases with no gene match: 8. Per germline, CDR1 MNHEY and CDR2 SMNVEV (reference sequence). As DNA, the CDR3 is TGTGCCAGCAGTAACCGACAGGGGGCTTGGGAGACCCAGTACTTC. Amino acid sequence: CASSNRQGAWETQYF.

This clonotype has a count of ten or more. The rearrangement joins TRBV2 to TRBJ2-2, with D tentatively TRBD2 (5 bases). Trimming removed 6 bases at V and 1 base at J, with 9 bases between. The CDR3 extends over 14 amino acids. Per the germline V gene, CDR1 is SNHLY and CDR2 is FYNNEI. CDR3 amino acids: CASREAGNTGELFF. CDR3 bases: TGTGCCAGCAGGGAGGCGGGGAACACCGGGGAGCTGTTTTTT.

This clonotype has more than one count but fewer than ten. This chain connects TRBV2 to TRBJ2-3; D gene ambiguous. CDR1 is SNHLY and CDR2 is FYNNEI in the germline V gene. CDR3 size: 15 residues. The germline V and J ends were trimmed by 7 bases and 8 bases, with 22 bases remaining between them. The CDR3 here is CASIAPAVPHGTQYF. CDR3 bases: TGTGCCAGCATTGCCCCAGCAGTGCCCCATGGTACGCAGTATTTT.

This sequence joins TRBV12-5 and TRBJ1-2; tentatively, D is TRBD1 (6 bases). Germline CDR1 is LGHNT and CDR2 is FRNRAP. Trimming removed 1 base at V and 13 bases at J, with 13 bases between. The CDR3 totals 12 residues. The CDR3 loop is CASGLADRKSTF. The DNA for the CDR3 is TGTGCTAGTGGTTTGGCCGACAGGAAGAGCACCTTC.

This clonotype has a count of ten or more. The chain uses TRBV20-1 and TRBJ1-1; D is perhaps TRBD1 (6 bases). V lost 5 bases and J lost 10, with 20 bases in between. From germline, CDR1 is DFQATT and CDR2 SNEGSKA (reference sequence). The CDR3 covers 13 residues. CDR3 in DNA: TGCAGTGCTCCGACCTGGGGGGCCACTAGAGCTTTCTTT. Encoded protein: CSAPTWGATRAFF.

This clonotype appeared a few times. V gene TRBV3-1 combines with J gene TRBJ2-7; 7 bases map to TRBD1. The CDR3 extends over 15 amino acids. The trim removed 0 bases at V and 5 bases at J, leaving 7 bases unmatched. Germline loops: CDR1 LGHDT, CDR2 YNNKEL (reference sequence). The CDR3 loop is CASSQDRDSVHEQYV. In DNA, the CDR3 is TGTGCCAGCAGCCAAGACCGGGACAGCGTCCACGAGCAGTACGTC.

This clonotype has ten or more counts. The chain is built from TRBV20-1 and TRBJ1-1; unclear D gene. In germline, CDR1 is DFQATT, CDR2 SNEGSKA (reference sequence). There are 13 residues in the CDR3. Deletions cut 4 bases from V and 0 bases from J, with 9 bases between. The CDR3 sequence is CSAILPVNTEAFF. CDR3 bases: TGCAGTGCTATCCTACCGGTGAACACTGAAGCTTTCTTT.